This passage covers 13 T cell receptor beta chains from one sample sequenced in a study of OX40 agonist ivuxolimab in advanced cancers. Library method: the immunoSEQ multiplex PCR assay. Sourced from immuneACCESS, this table was stored by TCRdb with only in-frame sequences that have V and J called. A share of the clones is absent; for the studies checked, an unresolved V gene accounts for under half, and the remainder has no known explanation. A total of about 16,000 clones appear in this sample, 80% to 95% of them only once. Roughly 7% of the sample is taken by the ten largest. This specimen was CD4+ or CD8+ T cells sorted from blood, taken in a trial of the OX40 agonist ivuxolimab. The receptors were sampled from an adult with an advanced solid tumor such as melanoma, head and neck, liver or kidney cancer.

The rearrangement uses TRBV27 and TRBJ1-5, with 7 nucleotides matching TRBD1. Germline CDR1 MNHEY, CDR2 SMNVEV (reference sequence). With 3 bases clipped from V and 4 bases from J, the junction kept 6 bases outside the gene matches. The CDR3 is made up of 15 amino acids. The CDR3 DNA reads as TGTGCCAGCAGTTTCTCGGGACAGATAAATCAGCCCCAGCATTTT. Amino acid sequence: CASSFSGQINQPQHF.

The rearrangement joins TRBV19 to TRBJ2-1; no clear D. With 1 base removed from V and 7 bases from J, the gap between germline ends came to 5 bases. Germline CDR1 and CDR2: LNHDA and SQIVND (reference sequence). This CDR3 contains 12 residues. The CDR3 is CASSIVRNEQFF. The CDR3 coding sequence is TGTGCCAGTAGTATAGTGAGGAATGAGCAGTTCTTC.

The V gene is TRBV15, the J gene TRBJ2-2; no definite D call. Germline values: CDR1 LNHNV, CDR2 YYDKDF (reference sequence). The CDR3 is made up of 14 amino acids. V lost 6 bases to trimming and J lost 1 base, with 9 bases between them. CDR3 sequence (DNA): TGTGCCACCAGGGTTCAGTGGAACACCGGGGAGCTGTTTTTT. Its protein product is CATRVQWNTGELFF.

In regard to this clone: Other DNA sequences in the same sample also yield this CDR3. The chain couples TRBV6-5 to TRBJ2-1; 10 positions match TRBD2. This CDR3 has 16 residues. CDR1 and CDR2 (germline): MNHEY, SVGAGI. With V trimmed by 0 bases and J by 6 bases, 5 bases remained unmatched. The CDR3 protein is CASSYSRGLASNEQFF. The CDR3 nucleotides are TGTGCCAGCAGTTACTCGAGGGGACTAGCGAGCAATGAGCAGTTCTTC.

CDR3: CASSQDIDRGKGEQYF. The CDR3 nucleotides are TGTGCCAGCAGCCAAGATATTGACAGGGGAAAGGGCGAGCAGTACTTC. The V and J genes are TRBV4-2 and TRBJ2-7; 8 nucleotides align to TRBD1. CDR1 and CDR2 (germline): LGHNA, YNFKEQ. V was pared by 0 bases and J by 6 bases, with 10 bases of the junction left unmatched. This CDR3 has 16 residues.

This sequence joins TRBV9 and TRBJ2-7; D gene unclear. Deletions cut 0 bases from V and 0 bases from J, with 7 bases between. The CDR3 has 14 amino acids. Germline V CDR1 and CDR2: SGDLS, YYNGEE. The CDR3 sequence is CASSVEGSSYEQYF. CDR3 nucleotide sequence: TGTGCCAGCAGCGTAGAAGGAAGCTCCTACGAGCAGTACTTC. The whole variable domain, filled in from reference TRBV9 and TRBJ2-7, reads DSGVTQTPKHLITATGQRVTLRCSPRSGDLSVYWYQQSLDQGLQFLIQYYNGEERAKGNILERFSAQQFPDLHSELNLSSLELGDSALYFCASSVEGSSYEQYFGPGTRLTVT.

The chain carries TRBV7-6 and TRBJ2-2; possible D gene TRBD2, 6 bases. The germline V and J ends were trimmed by 5 bases and 1 base, with 11 bases remaining between them. Germline V gives CDR1 SGHVS, CDR2 FNYEAQ. CDR3 length: 15 residues. The CDR3 DNA reads TGTGCCAGCAGCAAAGACGGGGGGAACACCGGGGAGCTGTTTTTT. It specifies CASSKDGGNTGELFF.

The V and J genes are TRBV7-6 and TRBJ1-2; no reliable D call. Germline V CDR1 and CDR2: SGHVS, FNYEAQ. CDR3 length: 13 residues. V lost 1 base and J 8 bases, leaving 11 bases between the germline ends. The CDR3 sequence is CASSLGGAAGYTF. CDR3 nucleotides: TGTGCCAGCAGCTTAGGGGGTGCAGCAGGCTACACCTTC.

The chain has TRBV6-6 and TRBJ2-7; D possibly corresponds to TRBD2 (5 bases). The germline CDR1 and CDR2 sequences are MNHNY and SVGAGI (reference sequence). V lost 2 bases and J 0 bases, leaving 8 bases between the germline ends. The CDR3 is made up of 14 amino acids. CDR3 protein: CASSYEGSSYEQYF. DNA of the CDR3: TGTGCCAGCAGTTACGAGGGCAGCTCCTACGAGCAGTACTTC.

The genes are TRBV6-6 and TRBJ2-7; D gene ambiguous. The CDR3 runs to 13 residues. Germline V lookup: CDR1 MNHNY, CDR2 SVGAGI (reference sequence). V was cut by 4 bases and J by 3 bases, with 10 bases left in between. The CDR3 nucleotides are TGTGCCAGCAGTTTCGACGGAAACTACGAGCAGTACTTC. As protein: CASSFDGNYEQYF.

The CDR3 loop reads CASSPHDRDTEAFF. The CDR3 DNA follows: TGTGCCAGCAGCCCGCACGACAGGGACACTGAAGCTTTCTTT. This chain uses TRBV7-8 with TRBJ1-1; 7 positions match TRBD1. Germline V gene sequence: CDR1 SGHVS, CDR2 FQNEAQ. V was pared by 5 bases and J by 3 bases, with 6 bases of the junction left unmatched. This CDR3 has 14 residues.

The genes are TRBV6-5 and TRBJ2-1; D possibly corresponds to TRBD2 (7 bases). The CDR3 is 15 amino acids. V was shortened by 6 bases and J by 4 bases, with 16 bases between the two germline ends. Germline CDR1 is MNHEY and CDR2 is SVGAGI. The CDR3 DNA reads TGTGCCAGCAGGGAGGGGGGGCCCACTTACAATGAGCAGTTCTTC. It yields the protein CASREGGPTYNEQFF.

The chain carries TRBV6-1 and TRBJ1-5, with 8 bases identical to TRBD1. The length of the CDR3 is 15 residues. In germline, CDR1 is MNHNS, CDR2 SASEGT. V lost 6 bases, J lost 3 bases, and 7 bases stayed unmatched. The CDR3 DNA reads TGTGCCAGCAGGGACAGGGAGGTCCTCAATCAGCCCCAGCATTTT. Residues: CASRDREVLNQPQHF.